Shown below are 31 T cell receptor beta chains from a single sample sequenced in a study of shared clonotypes between healthy human individuals. Here immunoSEQ multiplex PCR was the method, and the copy in TCRdb shows in-frame clones only, minus some. This sample has approximately 710,000 clones, with around 90% found just once. The sequenced sample consisted of memory CD8+ T cells from PBMCs. Subset meaning: CD45RO+ cells pooled with CCR7-negative TemRA cells. All receptors come from a young man in good health. Some clones in this sample may be carry-over from other donors' samples.

The V gene is TRBV5-1, the J gene TRBJ2-1; the D call may be TRBD1 or TRBD2 (6 bases each). The CDR3 length is 16 residues. Germline loops: CDR1 SGHRS, CDR2 YFSETQ. V dropped 0 bases and J dropped 1 base, with 11 bases sitting between them. CDR3: CASSLGWGASYNEQFF. The CDR3 coding sequence is TGCGCCAGCAGCTTGGGGTGGGGGGCTTCCTACAATGAGCAGTTCTTC.

The gene calls are TRBV7-3 and TRBJ2-7, with TRBD1 matching over 10 bases. There are 15 residues in the CDR3. Germline V gene lookup returns CDR1 SGHTA and CDR2 FQGTGA. V dropped 5 bases and J dropped 3; count of bases not matched to a gene: 7. The CDR3, as DNA: TGTGCCAGCAGCCCGGGGACAGGGGAATACTACGAGCAGTACTTC. This codes for CASSPGTGEYYEQYF.

V usage is TRBV5-1 and J usage is TRBJ2-3; tentatively, D is TRBD2 (5 bases). Germline V CDR1 and CDR2: SGHRS, YFSETQ. V shed 1 base and J shed 3 bases, with 9 bases lying between them. This CDR3 is built from 14 residues. The CDR3 coding sequence is TGCGCCAGCAGCTTGTTCGGGAAAACAGATACGCAGTATTTT. Its protein product is CASSLFGKTDTQYF.

The rearrangement uses TRBV11-2 and TRBJ2-7, with unresolved D. Germline assignment: CDR1 SGHAT and CDR2 FQNNGV. There are 12 residues in the CDR3. Trimming pared 5 bases from V and 1 base from J, leaving 6 bases between. CDR3 coding DNA: TGTGCCAGCAGCCAAGCATCCTACGAGCAGTACTTC. This codes for CASSQASYEQYF. The full variable domain, rest sourced from reference TRBV11-2 and TRBJ2-7, is EAGVAQSPRYKIIEKRQSVAFWCNPISGHATLYWYQQILGQGPKLLIQFQNNGVVDDSQLPKDRFSAERLKGVDSTLKIQPAKLEDSAVYLCASSQASYEQYFGPGTRLTVT.

The count of this clone is one. This chain connects TRBV7-6 to TRBJ2-3; 9 bases fit TRBD2. The J segment lost 5 bases and the V segment lost 2 bases, leaving 8 bases of the junction unmatched. This CDR3 comprises 16 residues. Germline V lookup: CDR1 SGHVS, CDR2 FNYEAQ. The CDR3 loop is CASSLYAGGAGDTQYF. The CDR3 DNA reads as TGTGCCAGCAGCTTATATGCGGGAGGGGCGGGAGATACGCAGTATTTT.

The chain employs TRBV7-2 and TRBJ2-6, with D possibly being TRBD2 (5 bases). This CDR3 has 16 amino acids. The ends were cut back, 5 bases at V and 1 base at J, with 12 bases in the middle. The germline V gene encodes CDR1 SGHTA and CDR2 FQGNSA. The CDR3 spells CASSGSGESGANVLTF. In DNA, the CDR3 is TGTGCCAGCAGCGGAAGTGGGGAGTCTGGGGCCAACGTCCTGACTTTC.

The chain is built from TRBV10-3 and TRBJ2-1; 12 bases are shared with TRBD1. V was pared by 8 bases and J by 10 bases, with 12 bases of the junction left unmatched. CDR3 size: 15 residues. CDR1 is ENHRY, CDR2 SYGVKD, per germline. The CDR3 sequence: CAIHPRGQGAEEQFF. CDR3 DNA: TGTGCCATCCACCCCCGGGGACAGGGGGCGGAGGAGCAGTTCTTC.

V gene TRBV4-1 combines with J gene TRBJ2-7, with 7 bases identical to TRBD2. V was pared by 4 bases and J by 6 bases, with 9 bases of the junction left unmatched. The germline gives CDR1 MGHRA, CDR2 YSYEKL. CDR3 length: 14 amino acids. The CDR3, as DNA: TGCGCCAGCAGCCCGCGGGGTACGGGAGGCGAGCAGTACTTC. Protein: CASSPRGTGGEQYF.

The table lists this clone with a count of one. The genes are TRBV27 and TRBJ2-3; weak D call: TRBD2 (5 bases). V gave up 11 bases and J gave up 0 bases, with 21 bases separating them. The length of the CDR3 is 16 residues. Per the germline V gene, CDR1 is MNHEY and CDR2 is SMNVEV (reference sequence). The CDR3 region is CAQRRRGNCSTDTQYF. The CDR3 DNA reads TGTGCCCAGAGGAGACGGGGTAACTGTAGCACAGATACGCAGTATTTT.

Written as DNA, the CDR3 is TGTGCCAGCAGTTACTCGGGGACAGAGATGTCCTACGAGCAGTACTTC. Protein product: CASSYSGTEMSYEQYF. This rearrangement joins TRBV6-6 to TRBJ2-7; 7 bases match TRBD1. The germline V gene encodes CDR1 MNHNY and CDR2 SVGAGI (reference sequence). This CDR3 comprises 16 residues. V trimming: 0 bases; J trimming: 1 base; junction bases outside the gene matches: 6.

V is TRBV28 and J is TRBJ2-3; possibly TRBD1 for D (6 bases). This CDR3 contains 15 residues. Trimming took 6 bases from V and 6 from J, leaving 19 bases between them. Germline CDR1 reads MDHEN; CDR2 reads SYDVKM. The CDR3 reads CASSRQRAGADTQYF. The CDR3 DNA sequence: TGTGCCAGCAGCCGCCAGAGGGCAGGGGCGGATACGCAGTATTTT. The entire variable domain, with the rest obtained from reference TRBV28 and TRBJ2-3, is as follows: DVKVTQSSRYLVKRTGEKVFLECVQDMDHENMFWYRQDPGLGLRLIYFSYDVKMKEKGDIPEGYSVSREKKERFSLILESASTNQTSMYLCASSRQRAGADTQYFGPGTRLTVL.

The CDR3 sequence is CASRPLGEQFF. In DNA form, the CDR3 reads TGTGCCAGCAGACCCTTAGGTGAGCAGTTCTTC. The chain is built from TRBV6-1 and TRBJ2-1; D gene ambiguous. The CDR3 runs 11 residues. CDR1 MNHNS and CDR2 SASEGT come from the germline V gene. The V end was cut by 6 bases, the J end by 9 bases, with 9 bases between.

The chain uses TRBV7-8 and TRBJ2-7; weak D call: TRBD2 (6 bases). CDR1 SGHVS and CDR2 FQNEAQ come from the germline V gene. This CDR3 is 13 amino acids long. Trimming took off 8 bases at V and 4 bases at J, with 15 bases between the two ends. The CDR3 is CASSTGTAYEQYF. CDR3 bases: TGTGCCAGCTCTACCGGGACTGCTTACGAGCAGTACTTC.

The genes are TRBV5-1 and TRBJ1-4; TRBD1 is a possible D gene (6 bases). Germline CDR1 reads SGHRS; CDR2 reads YFSETQ. Trimming left V 4 bases short and J 8 bases short, with 18 bases between. The CDR3 covers 15 residues. The CDR3 region has the DNA TGCGCCAGCAGCAGTGGGACAAAAGAGTGGGAAAAACTGTTTTTT. This sequence encodes CASSSGTKEWEKLFF.

A single count supports this clone. Mismatch with germline at one junction end may stem from a read error. This chain links TRBV28 with TRBJ2-3; D unresolved. Per germline, CDR1 MDHEN and CDR2 SYDVKM. The CDR3 is 14 residues long. The CDR3 DNA is TGTGCCACCAGTTTGGCGGTTAGCACAGATACGCAGTATTTT. It encodes CATSLAVSTDTQYF.

The chain is built from TRBV7-8 and TRBJ2-2, with 9 positions matching TRBD2. There are 16 residues in the CDR3. Germline trimming cut 1 base from V and 7 bases from J; bases unmatched to any gene: 7. Germline V gives CDR1 SGHVS, CDR2 FQNEAQ. The CDR3 is CASSLEAGGGIGELFF. In nucleotides, the CDR3 is TGTGCCAGCAGCTTAGAGGCGGGAGGGGGTATCGGGGAGCTGTTTTTT.

The J gene is TRBJ2-1, the V gene TRBV10-3; 9 bases agree with TRBD2. CDR3 size: 16 residues. Germline V gene lookup returns CDR1 ENHRY and CDR2 SYGVKD. The V and J ends lost 3 bases and 6 bases, in that order; junction bases with no gene match: 9. The CDR3 nucleotides read TGTGCCATCAGTGATGGGAGCGGGAGGTTAAGCAATGAGCAGTTCTTC. Translating gives CAISDGSGRLSNEQFF.

The rearrangement links TRBV7-3 to TRBJ2-5; 9 nucleotides line up with TRBD2. Germline assignment: CDR1 SGHTA and CDR2 FQGTGA. J lost 4 bases, V lost 3 bases, and 6 bases had no gene match. The CDR3 is 15 residues long. The CDR3 bases are TGTGCCAGCAGCTTCTATCCTAGCGGGATAGAGACCCAGTACTTC. Translated, it gives CASSFYPSGIETQYF.

This clone was found once. The chain has TRBV5-1 and TRBJ2-7; 13 nucleotides line up with TRBD2. CDR3 size: 17 residues. Germline V CDR1 and CDR2: SGHRS, YFSETQ. The ends lost 0 bases at V and 6 bases at J; junction bases unmatched: 9. DNA of the CDR3: TGCGCCAGCAGCTTGGGGACTAGCGGGAGTATGAGGACCGAGCAGTACTTC. Translation: CASSLGTSGSMRTEQYF.

The V call is TRBV30, the J call TRBJ1-1; D not resolved. Germline CDR1 reads GTSNPN; CDR2 reads SVGIG (reference sequence). V was shortened by 4 bases and J by 6 bases, with 18 bases between the two germline ends. The CDR3 spans 14 residues. The CDR3 is CAWTFGGLFAEAFF. CDR3 bases: TGTGCCTGGACGTTCGGCGGACTGTTCGCTGAAGCTTTCTTT.

The sample holds a few counts of this clone. The gene calls are TRBV6-5 and TRBJ1-1; D ambiguous. This CDR3 comprises 14 residues. The V end lost 0 bases, the J end lost 2 bases, and 7 bases lay between the germline ends. The germline V gene has CDR1 MNHEY and CDR2 SVGAGI. The CDR3 region is CASSYSGSNTEAFF. As DNA, the CDR3 is TGTGCCAGCAGTTACTCTGGGAGTAACACTGAAGCTTTCTTT.

V usage is TRBV27 and J usage is TRBJ2-2, with no clear D. V dropped 2 bases and J dropped 4 bases, with 5 bases sitting between them. This CDR3 has 13 amino acids. Germline CDR1 MNHEY, CDR2 SMNVEV (reference sequence). In DNA, the CDR3 is TGTGCCAGCAGTTTAGGCGGCACCGGGGAGCTGTTTTTT. Translation gives CASSLGGTGELFF.

The chain has TRBV5-1 and TRBJ2-7; 7 bases are shared with TRBD2. Germline loops: CDR1 SGHRS, CDR2 YFSETQ. The junction had 3 bases not matched to a gene; V was cut back by 6 bases and J by 3 bases. The CDR3 runs to 12 residues. The chain's CDR3 is CASTSGGYEQYF. The DNA of the CDR3 is TGCGCCAGCACTTCGGGAGGCTACGAGCAGTACTTC.

The rearrangement uses TRBV27 and TRBJ2-7, with D unclear. V was clipped by 5 bases and J by 1 base, with 15 bases between them. Germline CDR1 reads MNHEY; CDR2 reads SMNVEV (reference sequence). The CDR3 sequence is 15 residues long. The CDR3 sequence: CASSPRPGGSYEQYF. The CDR3 nucleotides read TGTGCCAGCAGTCCCCGACCAGGCGGATCCTACGAGCAGTACTTC.

The chain couples TRBV27 to TRBJ1-5; weak D call: TRBD1 (5 bases). From germline, CDR1 is MNHEY and CDR2 SMNVEV (reference sequence). V lost 2 bases to trimming and J lost 5 bases, with 10 bases between them. This CDR3 spans 14 amino acids. CDR3 DNA sequence: TGTGCCAGCAGTTTACTAAGGGGAGATCAGCCCCAGCATTTT. Amino acids: CASSLLRGDQPQHF.

The genes are TRBV2 and TRBJ1-5; D not resolved. Germline loops: CDR1 SNHLY, CDR2 FYNNEI. Between the trimmed V and J ends, which lost 7 bases and 0 bases, there was a span of 10 bases. This CDR3 comprises 14 residues. DNA of the CDR3: TGTGCCAGCACACCCCCCTATAGCAATCAGCCCCAGCATTTT. Amino acids: CASTPPYSNQPQHF.

The J gene is TRBJ2-1, the V gene TRBV9; D might be TRBD2 (6 bases). Trimming took off 4 bases at V and 5 bases at J, with 13 bases between the two ends. From germline, CDR1 is SGDLS and CDR2 YYNGEE. The CDR3 is 14 residues long. CDR3 in DNA: TGTGCCAGCAGCTCTAGGACTACCCACAATGAGCAGTTCTTC. Translating gives CASSSRTTHNEQFF.

This rearrangement joins TRBV19 to TRBJ1-4; weak D call: TRBD1 (5 bases). Deletions cut 7 bases from V and 3 bases from J, with 21 bases between. The CDR3 runs to 17 residues. Per germline, CDR1 LNHDA and CDR2 SQIVND (reference sequence). As DNA, the CDR3 is TGTGCCAGTACCGCCTCGCTCCCCGGGACCGCTAATGAAAAACTGTTTTTT. Translated: CASTASLPGTANEKLFF.

This chain joins TRBV19 and TRBJ2-7; D unresolved. Trimming took 2 bases from V and 2 from J, leaving 16 bases between them. Germline V gene sequence: CDR1 LNHDA, CDR2 SQIVND (reference sequence). This CDR3 is 16 amino acids long. CDR3 protein: CASSIFYSSYPYEQYF. The CDR3, as DNA: TGTGCCAGTAGTATATTTTATTCGTCTTATCCCTACGAGCAGTACTTC.

This chain links TRBV19 with TRBJ2-1; TRBD2 is a possible D gene (5 bases). Trimming removed 7 bases at V and 3 bases at J, with 16 bases between. From germline, CDR1 is LNHDA and CDR2 SQIVND (reference sequence). There are 15 residues in the CDR3. CDR3 amino acids: CASIPKGGLYNEQFF. In DNA form, the CDR3 reads TGTGCCAGTATCCCCAAGGGCGGGCTCTACAATGAGCAGTTCTTC.

This clone came up once. J is TRBJ2-1 and V is TRBV4-2, with TRBD2 identical over 8 bases. The CDR3 spans 15 residues. Looked up from germline, CDR1 is LGHNA and CDR2 is YNFKEQ. V shed 4 bases, J shed 4 bases, and the junction held 6 bases outside the gene matches. CDR3 protein: CASSLGLDTYNEQFF. As DNA, the CDR3 is TGTGCCAGCAGCCTGGGACTAGATACTTACAATGAGCAGTTCTTC.